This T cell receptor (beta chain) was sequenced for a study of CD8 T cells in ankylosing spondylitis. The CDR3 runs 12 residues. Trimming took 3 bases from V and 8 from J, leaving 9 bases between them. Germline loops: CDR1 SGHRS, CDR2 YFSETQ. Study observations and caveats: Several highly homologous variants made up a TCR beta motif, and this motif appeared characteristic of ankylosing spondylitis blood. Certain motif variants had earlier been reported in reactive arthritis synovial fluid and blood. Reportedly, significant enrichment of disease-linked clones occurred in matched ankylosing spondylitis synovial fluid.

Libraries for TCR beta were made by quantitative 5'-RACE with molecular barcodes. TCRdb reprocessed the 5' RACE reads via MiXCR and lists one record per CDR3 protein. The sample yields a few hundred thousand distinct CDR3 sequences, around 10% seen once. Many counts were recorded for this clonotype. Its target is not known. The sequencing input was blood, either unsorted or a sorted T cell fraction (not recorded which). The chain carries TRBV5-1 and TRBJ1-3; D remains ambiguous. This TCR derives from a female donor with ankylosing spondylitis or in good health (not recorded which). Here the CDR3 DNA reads TGCGCCAGCAGCTCTTCCCGCGACACCATATATTTT. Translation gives CASSSSRDTIYF.